This T cell receptor (beta chain) was recorded in a study of CD8 T cells in Susac syndrome. The overall study: The sequenced Susac syndrome patients comprised five or six with active disease and roughly eight in remission.

This clonotype was counted a single time. V gave up 4 bases and J gave up 6 bases, with 12 bases separating them. The germline V gene has CDR1 SQVTM and CDR2 ANQGSEA. CDR3 length: 12 amino acids. Random hexamers were used to reverse transcribe the RNA input (about 0.45 to 1 ug). MiXCR was run by TCRdb on the immunoSEQ multiplex PCR reads, yielding one entry per CDR3 protein. The data show just over 150,000 distinct CDR3 sequences, around 96% seen once. The clonotype comes from a human donor with Susac syndrome. V gene TRBV29-1 combines with J gene TRBJ2-5, with a tentative D call TRBD2 (6 bases). Specimen: CD4+ T cells from PBMCs. The CDR3 coding sequence is TGCAGCGTTGGATGGGACTTCAAGACCCAGTACTTC. The encoded protein is CSVGWDFKTQYF.